This T cell receptor (beta chain) emerged from a study of blood T cell repertoires in COVID-19. Study processing details: Researchers report that nucleated cell counts were estimated from reference gene primer amplification. The table came from immunoSEQ multiplex PCR; TCRdb's copy has only in-frame clones and leaves some out. D and trimming were read from the DNA, whereas the V and J calls and clone size are those reported in that table. This sample has some 94,000 clones, with about 70% found just once. The CDR3 extends over 15 amino acids. Per germline, CDR1 SGHNT and CDR2 YYREEE (reference sequence). Trimming removed 0 bases from V and 5 bases from J; junction bases left unmatched: 5.

The source is a woman in her sixties or seventies in a cohort sampled during active or convalescent COVID-19. The material sequenced was peripheral blood. This chain links TRBV5-4 with TRBJ2-3; 8 bases map to TRBD1. The CDR3 here is CASSLGPGGIDTQYF. In nucleotides, the CDR3 is TGTGCCAGCAGCTTGGGCCCAGGGGGCATAGATACGCAGTATTTT.